The 29 T cell receptor beta chains below come from one sample, sequenced in a study of T cells in Graves' hyperthyroidism and ophthalmopathy. RNA transcripts gave rise to amplified TCR beta CDR3 regions. TCR CDR3 underwent first-round RT-PCR with the HTBI primer set. Each CDR3 protein gets one entry after TCRdb re-called the multiplex PCR reads with MiXCR. The table shows hundreds of thousands of distinct CDR3 sequences, with roughly 15% occurring only once. The sample comprised blood. These receptors all come from a woman aged 40 to 55 with Graves' ophthalmopathy.

This clonotype was picked up many times. The V and J genes are TRBV12-3 or TRBV12-4 and TRBJ1-1; D might be TRBD1 (6 bases). Between the trimmed V and J ends, which lost 5 bases and 8 bases, there was a span of 6 bases. This CDR3 comprises 10 residues. The CDR3 sequence: CASSGQEAFF. In nucleotides, the CDR3 is TGTGCCAGCAGTGGACAGGAAGCTTTCTTT.

This clonotype was picked up many times. The chain joins TRBV11-2 to TRBJ2-3; D is undetermined. This CDR3 is built from 14 residues. Trimming removed 1 base from V and 1 base from J, with 6 bases in between. The germline V gene has CDR1 SGHAT and CDR2 FQNNGV. The CDR3 spells CASSLGPGTDTQYF. CDR3 coding DNA: TGTGCCAGCAGCTTAGGACCGGGCACAGATACGCAGTATTTT.

This clonotype was observed a few times. DNA for the CDR3: TGCGCCAGCAGCTTGGAGCCGATGAAAGGGGGTAACTATGGCTACACCTTC. Its protein product is CASSLEPMKGGNYGYTF. This chain uses TRBV5-1 with TRBJ1-2; a weak D match, TRBD1 (6 bases). V dropped 0 bases and J dropped 1 base, with 16 bases sitting between them. This CDR3 spans 17 amino acids. CDR1 is SGHRS and CDR2 is YFSETQ in the germline V gene.

This clonotype came up many times. The chain combines TRBV6-2 or TRBV6-3 with TRBJ2-5; D is undetermined. The CDR3 is made up of 13 amino acids. Germline V CDR1 and CDR2: MNHEY, SVGEGT. Trimming removed 6 bases from V and 5 bases from J, with 13 bases in between. The CDR3 coding sequence is TGTGCCAGCAGCCGAGGACCAGACGAGACCCAGTACTTC. Its protein product is CASSRGPDETQYF.

J is TRBJ2-1 and V is TRBV6-1; TRBD2 aligns across 8 bases. CDR1 is MNHNS and CDR2 is SASEGT in the germline V gene. V lost 3 bases to trimming and J lost 6 bases; unmatched junction nucleotides: 7. This CDR3 spans 15 amino acids. The CDR3 DNA reads as TGTGCCAGCAGTGAGGGCGGCGGGAGGCCCAATGAGCAGTTCTTC. As protein: CASSEGGGRPNEQFF.

The chain employs TRBV7-2 and TRBJ2-1, with TRBD2 matching 11 bases. The CDR3 is made up of 15 amino acids. The trim removed 1 base at V and 8 bases at J, leaving 4 bases unmatched. The germline V gene has CDR1 SGHTA and CDR2 FQGNSA. The DNA of the CDR3 is TGTGCCAGCAGCTTAGGGGCTAGCGGGGGGTATGAGCAGTTCTTC. Translation gives CASSLGASGGYEQFF.

This clonotype was picked up many times. The V call is TRBV9, the J call TRBJ2-3; maybe TRBD2 (5 bases). The CDR3 sequence is 15 residues long. Per the germline V gene, CDR1 is SGDLS and CDR2 is YYNGEE. V was trimmed by 0 bases and J by 5 bases, leaving 13 bases between them. The CDR3 DNA reads as TGTGCCAGCAGCGTAGGCCTCCGGGGAGAAGATACGCAGTATTTT. It specifies CASSVGLRGEDTQYF.

A note on this clonotype: One junction end does not reproduce the germline sequence, and a read error may be involved. V is TRBV9 and J is TRBJ2-2; D is ambiguous. Germline values: CDR1 SGDLS, CDR2 YYNGEE. The CDR3 extends over 12 amino acids. CDR3 in amino acids: CASMADTEELFF. The CDR3 DNA is TGTGCCAGCATGGCAGACACCGAGGAGCTGTTTTTT. Full variable domain (missing parts from reference TRBV9 and TRBJ2-2): DSGVTQTPKHLITATGQRVTLRCSPRSGDLSVYWYQQSLDQGLQFLIQYYNGEERAKGNILERFSAQQFPDLHSELNLSSLELGDSALYFCASMADTEELFFGEGSRLTVL.

In its sample, this clonotype was seen many times. The chain recombines TRBV28 with TRBJ1-1, with TRBD1 identical over 9 bases. The germline V gene encodes CDR1 MDHEN and CDR2 SYDVKM. The CDR3 extends over 14 amino acids. The trim removed 6 bases at V and 8 bases at J, leaving 10 bases unmatched. CDR3 region: CASSTHYRGREAFF. The CDR3 DNA follows: TGTGCCAGCAGCACACATTACAGGGGGCGGGAAGCTTTCTTT.

This clonotype has a handful of counts. The junction shows a germline mismatch at one end, possibly a read error. The chain links TRBV20-1 to TRBJ2-1; D unclear. The CDR3 spans 13 residues. Looked up from germline, CDR1 is DFQATT and CDR2 is SNEGSKA (reference sequence). CDR3 sequence: CSARESSNNEQFF. The CDR3 nucleotides read TGCAGTGCTAGAGAATCCTCCAACAATGAGCAGTTCTTC.

This clonotype was observed at least ten times. This rearrangement joins TRBV5-1 to TRBJ1-2; D is undetermined. V was shortened by 0 bases and J by 4 bases, with 13 bases between the two germline ends. This CDR3 is built from 15 residues. Germline CDR1 SGHRS, CDR2 YFSETQ. This chain's CDR3 is CASSLDTATVYGYTF. Here the CDR3 DNA reads TGCGCCAGCAGCTTGGATACAGCAACCGTCTATGGCTACACCTTC.

The J gene is TRBJ2-1, the V gene TRBV7-2, with TRBD2 matching over 7 bases. Unmatched junction bases numbered 9, after V lost 4 bases and J lost 9 bases. Germline V gene sequence: CDR1 SGHTA, CDR2 FQGNSA. There are 14 residues in the CDR3. CDR3 region: CASSSRGGSPEQFF. CDR3 coding DNA: TGTGCCAGCAGCTCAAGGGGAGGGAGCCCTGAGCAGTTCTTC.

The V and J genes are TRBV19 and TRBJ2-6; no clear D gene. CDR1 is LNHDA, CDR2 SQIVND, per germline (reference sequence). V was clipped by 3 bases and J by 0 bases, with 12 bases between them. The length of the CDR3 is 17 residues. Here the CDR3 reads CASSIGGSNSGANVLTF. In nucleotides, the CDR3 is TGTGCCAGTAGTATCGGTGGCAGCAACTCTGGGGCCAACGTCCTGACTTTC.

Many counts were recorded for this clonotype. The chain joins TRBV11-2 to TRBJ2-2; D is perhaps TRBD1 or TRBD2 (6 bases each). V shed 3 bases and J shed 6 bases, with 14 bases lying between them. CDR3 length: 15 residues. The germline V gene encodes CDR1 SGHAT and CDR2 FQNNGV. The CDR3 protein is CASSLMERGAGELFF. CDR3 DNA sequence: TGTGCCAGCAGCTTGATGGAGAGGGGGGCCGGGGAGCTGTTTTTT. Full variable domain (remainder filled in from reference TRBV11-2 and TRBJ2-2): EAGVAQSPRYKIIEKRQSVAFWCNPISGHATLYWYQQILGQGPKLLIQFQNNGVVDDSQLPKDRFSAERLKGVDSTLKIQPAKLEDSAVYLCASSLMERGAGELFFGEGSRLTVL.

The chain has TRBV20-1 and TRBJ2-4, with D perhaps matching TRBD2 (7 bases). The V end was cut by 6 bases, the J end by 15 bases, with 18 bases between. Germline V gene data show CDR1 as DFQATT and CDR2 as SNEGSKA (reference sequence). This CDR3 spans 11 amino acids. This CDR3 is CSATQGRETYF. The DNA for the CDR3 is TGCAGTGCCACCCAGGGGCGGGAGACGTACTTC.

The chain joins TRBV20-1 to TRBJ2-1; D is ambiguous. The germline V and J ends were trimmed by 0 bases and 2 bases, with 14 bases remaining between them. CDR1 is DFQATT and CDR2 is SNEGSKA in the germline V gene (reference sequence). The CDR3 has 16 amino acids. This CDR3 is CSARDLSTVAYNEQFF. CDR3 bases: TGCAGTGCTAGAGATTTATCAACCGTGGCCTACAATGAGCAGTTCTTC.

This sequence joins TRBV30 and TRBJ1-5, with D unclear. The CDR3 sequence is 13 residues long. V shed 2 bases and J shed 7 bases, with 12 bases lying between them. The germline V gene encodes CDR1 GTSNPN and CDR2 SVGIG (reference sequence). CDR3 loop: CAWSLSGNQPQHF. The CDR3 DNA reads TGTGCCTGGAGTCTGAGTGGGAACCAGCCCCAGCATTTT. The variable domain in full, completed from reference TRBV30 and TRBJ1-5, reads SQTIHQWPATLVQPVGSPLSLECTVEGTSNPNLYWYRQAAGRGLQLLFYSVGIGQISSEVPQNLSASRPQDRQFILSSKKLLLSDSGFYLCAWSLSGNQPQHFGDGTRLSIL.

V gene TRBV18 combines with J gene TRBJ2-2; D not certain. This CDR3 comprises 17 residues. CDR1 and CDR2 (germline): KGHSH, LQKENI. V was pared by 3 bases and J by 2 bases, with 16 bases between. CDR3 residues: CASSPVYGWSNTGELFF. The CDR3 nucleotides are TGTGCCAGCTCACCCGTTTACGGTTGGAGTAACACCGGGGAGCTGTTTTTT.

This clonotype was seen only a few times. CDR3 region: CASSPPGLSSGANVLTF. The CDR3 region has the DNA TGTGCCAGCTCACCTCCTGGACTGTCCTCTGGGGCCAACGTCCTGACTTTC. The chain links TRBV18 to TRBJ2-6; possibly TRBD2 for D (5 bases). The length of the CDR3 is 17 residues. CDR1 is KGHSH and CDR2 is LQKENI in the germline V gene. Trimming took off 3 bases at V and 0 bases at J, with 12 bases between the two ends.

In its sample, this clonotype was seen a few times. The CDR3 region has the DNA TGCGCCAGCAGCGCGTGGGCGGGACTGGAAAACAATGAGCAGTTCTTC. This translates into CASSAWAGLENNEQFF. This rearrangement joins TRBV5-1 to TRBJ2-1; D may be TRBD2 (6 bases). The CDR3 loop spans 16 amino acids. In germline, CDR1 is SGHRS, CDR2 YFSETQ. Trimming cost V 4 bases and J 5 bases, with 19 bases left between them. The complete variable domain, with remaining parts taken from reference TRBV5-1 and TRBJ2-1, reads KAGVTQTPRYLIKTRGQQVTLSCSPISGHRSVSWYQQTPGQGLQFLFEYFSETQRNKGNFPGRFSGRQFSNSRSEMNVSTLELGDSALYLCASSAWAGLENNEQFFGPGTRLTVL.

This clonotype was counted many times. V usage is TRBV7-8 and J usage is TRBJ2-7, with 10 bases matching TRBD1. The V and J ends lost 2 bases and 3 bases, in that order; junction bases with no gene match: 7. Germline V CDR1 and CDR2: SGHVS, FQNEAQ. The CDR3 covers 16 residues. Here the CDR3 reads CASSLNSGQGVYEQYF. The CDR3, as DNA: TGTGCCAGCAGCTTAAATAGCGGACAGGGGGTCTACGAGCAGTACTTC.

This rearrangement joins TRBV19 to TRBJ2-1; D is unclear. CDR1 is LNHDA, CDR2 SQIVND, per germline (reference sequence). This CDR3 comprises 12 residues. V lost 0 bases to trimming and J lost 7 bases, with 4 bases between them. CDR3 sequence (DNA): TGTGCCAGTAGTATAGAGGGGAATGAGCAGTTCTTC. Encoded protein: CASSIEGNEQFF.

This clonotype was seen repeatedly, ten times or more. V is TRBV20-1 and J is TRBJ2-3; D is tentatively TRBD1 or TRBD2 (6 bases each). CDR1 is DFQATT and CDR2 is SNEGSKA in the germline V gene (reference sequence). The CDR3 has 14 residues. Trimming removed 3 bases from V and 2 bases from J, with 12 bases in between. CDR3 nucleotide sequence: TGCAGTGCTAGGGGGCGGGACAACACAGATACGCAGTATTTT. It codes for CSARGRDNTDTQYF.

There are many counts of this clonotype. The chain couples TRBV20-1 to TRBJ1-1; no firm D call. V lost 1 base and J lost 1, with 10 bases in between. The CDR3 loop spans 14 amino acids. Germline V CDR1 and CDR2: DFQATT, SNEGSKA (reference sequence). CDR3 amino acids: CSARAIRGNTEAFF. The CDR3 DNA is TGCAGTGCTAGAGCCATTCGGGGGAACACTGAAGCTTTCTTT.

This clonotype was detected many times. This rearrangement joins TRBV2 to TRBJ1-1; 8 bases line up with TRBD1. This CDR3 comprises 15 residues. V shed 6 bases and J 6 bases; nucleotides not matched to a gene: 12. Germline values: CDR1 SNHLY, CDR2 FYNNEI. CDR3: CASRDRVQVGAEAFF. The CDR3 bases are TGTGCCAGCAGGGACAGGGTTCAGGTCGGCGCTGAAGCTTTCTTT. Based on the CDR3 plus reference TRBV2 and TRBJ1-1, the full variable domain is EPEVTQTPSHQVTQMGQEVILRCVPISNHLYFYWYRQILGQKVEFLVSFYNNEISEKSEIFDDQFSVERPDGSNFTLKIRSTKLEDSAMYFCASRDRVQVGAEAFFGQGTRLTVV.

The V call is TRBV11-2, the J call TRBJ2-3; maybe TRBD1 (6 bases). The CDR3 extends over 14 amino acids. The germline V gene encodes CDR1 SGHAT and CDR2 FQNNGV. With 1 base removed from V and 6 bases from J, the gap between germline ends came to 11 bases. Here the CDR3 DNA reads TGTGCCAGCAGCTTAGGGACCCAGGGGGATACGCAGTATTTT. It is translated as CASSLGTQGDTQYF.

The CDR3 loop reads CATSSASSRGMGQPQHF. For the CDR3, the DNA is TGTGCCACCAGCAGCGCATCGAGTAGGGGTATGGGGCAGCCCCAGCATTTT. The chain uses TRBV15 and TRBJ1-5; TRBD1 might be the D (5 bases). CDR3 size: 17 residues. Germline loops: CDR1 LNHNV, CDR2 YYDKDF (reference sequence). V was shortened by 3 bases and J by 7 bases, with 22 bases between the two germline ends.

At least ten counts were recorded for this clonotype. V gene TRBV20-1 combines with J gene TRBJ2-3, with a possible D match to TRBD2 (6 bases). The germline gives CDR1 DFQATT, CDR2 SNEGSKA (reference sequence). V was cut by 6 bases and J by 3 bases, with 22 bases left in between. The CDR3 covers 16 residues. For the CDR3, the DNA is TGCAGTGCCCAGCGTTCCGGGACTCGTGGAACAGATACGCAGTATTTT. The encoded protein is CSAQRSGTRGTDTQYF.

This clonotype appeared many times. This rearrangement joins TRBV20-1 to TRBJ2-3, with TRBD1 identical over 10 bases. After removal of 6 bases from V and 4 bases from J, the junction contained 7 bases not matched to a gene. This CDR3 contains 14 residues. CDR1 is DFQATT and CDR2 is SNEGSKA in the germline V gene (reference sequence). In DNA, the CDR3 is TGCAGTGCCCCTTCGACAGGGGGCGCAGATACGCAGTATTTT. It yields the protein CSAPSTGGADTQYF.